These 26 T cell receptor beta chains were sequenced from one sample in a study of CD8 T cells in ankylosing spondylitis (dated by TCRdb to the late 2010s). Study-wide conclusions, independent of this receptor: A TCR beta motif of several highly homologous amino acid variants appeared characteristic of blood from ankylosing spondylitis patients.

What these receptors recognize is not known. Libraries were made using 5' RACE. The sequencer listed for this sample is Illumina HiSeq 2500. TCRdb redid the processing of the public reads, applying fastp at Q25 and MiXCR, and retained in-frame beta chains. Each entry merges the rows of one CDR3 protein and shows their most common DNA and genes. Recorded for this sample are fewer than 500,000 distinct CDR3 sequences; around 20% of them occurred a single time. The top ten clones comprise roughly a sixth of the sample. The material sequenced was blood, either unsorted or a sorted T cell fraction (not recorded which). All receptors derive from a male donor with ankylosing spondylitis.

The gene calls are TRBV20-1 and TRBJ2-7; no firm D call. Germline CDR1 reads DFQATT; CDR2 reads SNEGSKA (reference sequence). CDR3 length equals 15 residues. The V end lost 0 bases, the J end lost 3 bases, and 15 bases lay between the germline ends. The CDR3 loop reads CSARDGYARHYEQYF. As DNA, the CDR3 is TGCAGTGCTAGAGATGGGTACGCCCGGCACTACGAGCAGTACTTC.

The V and J genes are TRBV7-3 and TRBJ1-6; D call uncertain. The CDR3 extends over 16 amino acids. CDR1 SGHTA and CDR2 FQGTGA come from the germline V gene. Trimming removed 0 bases at V and 9 bases at J, with 15 bases between. CDR3 amino acids: CASSLTGVRPTSPLHF. The CDR3 DNA sequence: TGTGCCAGCAGCTTAACCGGGGTACGCCCTACTTCACCCCTCCACTTT.

This clonotype appeared a few times. The rearrangement uses TRBV7-8 and TRBJ2-1; D call uncertain. With 5 bases removed from V and 0 bases from J, the gap between germline ends came to 17 bases. CDR3 size: 17 residues. CDR1 SGHVS and CDR2 FQNEAQ come from the germline V gene. CDR3: CASSLTGWGSSYNEQFF. DNA for the CDR3: TGTGCCAGCAGCCTAACCGGGTGGGGAAGCTCCTACAATGAGCAGTTCTTC.

J is TRBJ1-2 and V is TRBV28, with a weak D call TRBD1 (5 bases). Germline assignment: CDR1 MDHEN and CDR2 SYDVKM. The CDR3 length is 13 residues. Trimming removed 3 bases from V and 9 bases from J, with 14 bases in between. CDR3 sequence (DNA): TGTGCCAGCAGTTTCTTGCAGGGTCTGAGCTACACCTTC. It yields the protein CASSFLQGLSYTF.

The chain carries TRBV2 and TRBJ2-5; D possibly corresponds to TRBD2 (5 bases). V was cut by 4 bases and J by 4 bases, with 16 bases left in between. The CDR3 loop spans 15 amino acids. The germline gives CDR1 SNHLY, CDR2 FYNNEI. The CDR3 reads CASSGYRGSSETQYF. Written as DNA, the CDR3 is TGTGCCAGCAGTGGGTACCGGGGATCTTCAGAGACCCAGTACTTC.

There are a few counts of this clonotype. The chain joins TRBV14 to TRBJ2-2; tentatively, D is TRBD1 (6 bases). The ends were cut back, 0 bases at V and 3 bases at J, with 20 bases in the middle. The CDR3 is made up of 19 amino acids. CDR1 and CDR2 (germline): SGHDN, FVKESK. CDR3 coding DNA: TGTGCCAGCAGCCAAGATCCGGTGAATAGGGGGATCGACACCGGGGAGCTGTTTTTT. This gives the protein CASSQDPVNRGIDTGELFF.

This clonotype was seen only a few times. The genes are TRBV9 and TRBJ2-2; 7 bases align to TRBD2. This CDR3 has 15 residues. Losses at the gene ends were 5 bases for V and 4 bases for J; bases not matched to a gene: 8. Germline V lookup: CDR1 SGDLS, CDR2 YYNGEE. The DNA of the CDR3 is TGTGCCAGCAGTAGAGGGAGGGCCGCCACCGGGGAGCTGTTTTTT. Translating it yields CASSRGRAATGELFF.

The V call is TRBV7-8, the J call TRBJ2-5; D is possibly TRBD1 (6 bases). The CDR3 contains 16 residues. The V end lost 5 bases, the J end lost 5 bases, and 21 bases lay between the germline ends. Germline V gene lookup returns CDR1 SGHVS and CDR2 FQNEAQ. CDR3 residues: CASSPSFWGRGETQYF. Here the CDR3 DNA reads TGTGCCAGCAGCCCCTCCTTCTGGGGGCGAGGGGAGACCCAGTACTTC.

The chain recombines TRBV7-8 with TRBJ2-7, with 11 positions matching TRBD2. The CDR3 spans 15 residues. Germline V CDR1 and CDR2: SGHVS, FQNEAQ. V was clipped by 5 bases and J by 2 bases; unmatched bases: 5. Written as DNA, the CDR3 is TGTGCCAGCAGCCCCAGACTAGCGGGGACCTACGAGCAGTACTTC. It encodes CASSPRLAGTYEQYF.

This clonotype was counted only a few times. This chain joins TRBV28 and TRBJ1-4; D is uncertain. Trimming removed 7 bases from V and 0 bases from J, with 0 bases in between. Germline lookup yields CDR1 MDHEN and CDR2 SYDVKM. This CDR3 contains 11 residues. In DNA form, the CDR3 reads TGTGCCAGCACAACTAATGAAAAACTGTTTTTT. Its protein is CASTTNEKLFF.

This clonotype has more than one count but fewer than ten. The chain recombines TRBV7-3 with TRBJ1-1, with TRBD1 matching 9 bases. CDR3 length: 15 residues. J gave up 1 base and V 3 bases, and 3 bases lay outside the gene matches. The germline gives CDR1 SGHTA, CDR2 FQGTGA. CDR3 loop: CASSFGTGPNTEAFF. For the CDR3, the DNA is TGTGCCAGCAGCTTTGGGACAGGGCCGAACACTGAAGCTTTCTTT.

Only a few counts were recorded for this clonotype. V and J are TRBV6-1 and TRBJ2-5; no reliable D call. This CDR3 is built from 14 residues. Germline values: CDR1 MNHNS, CDR2 SASEGT. Trimming shortened V by 1 base and J by 0 bases, and 6 bases separated the two germline ends. CDR3 coding DNA: TGTGCCAGCAGTGAAGGAACGTACCAAGAGACCCAGTACTTC. It is translated as CASSEGTYQETQYF.

J is TRBJ1-1 and V is TRBV27, with D hard to call. Germline loops: CDR1 MNHEY, CDR2 SMNVEV (reference sequence). The CDR3 spans 16 residues. Trimming left V 2 bases short and J 5 bases short, with 18 bases between. The CDR3 DNA is TGTGCCAGCAGTTTAGGCAGGCCCTCATCGGGGACTGAAGCTTTCTTT. Its protein is CASSLGRPSSGTEAFF.

This clonotype was seen ten or more times. The rearrangement joins TRBV18 to TRBJ2-1; TRBD2 aligns across 10 bases. The CDR3 runs 18 residues. Looked up from germline, CDR1 is KGHSH and CDR2 is LQKENI. The J segment lost 4 bases and the V segment lost 2 bases, leaving 11 bases of the junction unmatched. Written as DNA, the CDR3 is TGTGCCAGCTCACCAGCTTCGGCTAGCGGGAGAGCATACAATGAGCAGTTCTTC. This codes for CASSPASASGRAYNEQFF.

The chain combines TRBV28 with TRBJ2-5; D is uncertain. V was pared by 3 bases and J by 9 bases, with 14 bases between. Germline V lookup: CDR1 MDHEN, CDR2 SYDVKM. The CDR3 contains 13 residues. DNA of the CDR3: TGTGCCAGCAGTTTGGGGAACTCGTGGGCCCAGTACTTC. Encoded protein: CASSLGNSWAQYF. Looking up the rest from reference TRBV28 and TRBJ2-5 gives the full variable domain: DVKVTQSSRYLVKRTGEKVFLECVQDMDHENMFWYRQDPGLGLRLIYFSYDVKMKEKGDIPEGYSVSREKKERFSLILESASTNQTSMYLCASSLGNSWAQYFGPGTRLLVL.

In its sample, this clonotype was seen a few times. The rearrangement joins TRBV9 to TRBJ2-4, with 9 bases lining up with TRBD1. Losses at the gene ends were 2 bases for V and 6 bases for J; bases not matched to a gene: 3. This CDR3 spans 14 amino acids. Germline lookup yields CDR1 SGDLS and CDR2 YYNGEE. CDR3 sequence reads: CASSVGQGINIQYF. The CDR3 DNA reads as TGTGCCAGCAGCGTTGGACAGGGGATAAACATTCAGTACTTC.

The chain employs TRBV9 and TRBJ2-1; the match to TRBD2 covers 8 bases. Germline V gene lookup returns CDR1 SGDLS and CDR2 YYNGEE. J gave up 2 bases and V 3 bases, and 4 bases lay outside the gene matches. There are 15 residues in the CDR3. This CDR3 is CASSAVAGTYNEQFF. CDR3 sequence (DNA): TGTGCCAGCAGCGCAGTAGCGGGAACCTACAATGAGCAGTTCTTC.

The V call is TRBV7-3, the J call TRBJ2-3, with 7 bases matching TRBD1. Germline V lookup: CDR1 SGHTA, CDR2 FQGTGA. This CDR3 comprises 15 residues. The V segment lost 5 bases and the J segment 3 bases; nucleotides outside the gene matches: 8. The CDR3 sequence: CASSPVGGATDTQYF. CDR3 nucleotide sequence: TGTGCCAGCAGCCCCGTAGGGGGCGCGACAGATACGCAGTATTTT.

This clonotype was counted at least ten times. The V and J genes are TRBV25-1 and TRBJ2-3; 14 bases fit TRBD2. This CDR3 has 15 residues. CDR1 is MGHDK, CDR2 SYGVNS, per germline. Unmatched junction bases numbered 7, after V lost 7 bases and J lost 7 bases. The CDR3 loop reads CASMPGLAGENTQYF. The CDR3 nucleotides read TGTGCCAGCATGCCGGGACTAGCGGGAGAAAATACGCAGTATTTT. Together with reference TRBV25-1 and TRBJ2-3, the CDR3 gives the full variable domain: EADIYQTPRYLVIGTGKKITLECSQTMGHDKMYWYQQDPGMELHLIHYSYGVNSTEKGDLSSESTVSRIRTEHFPLTLESARPSHTSQYLCASMPGLAGENTQYFGPGTRLTVL.

This clonotype came up a few times. The chain uses TRBV20-1 and TRBJ1-5, with 7 positions matching TRBD1. There are 14 residues in the CDR3. Per the germline V gene, CDR1 is DFQATT and CDR2 is SNEGSKA (reference sequence). V gave up 5 bases and J gave up 5 bases; unmatched junction bases: 9. The CDR3 sequence is CSAPNRGGDQPQHF. The CDR3 DNA sequence: TGCAGTGCTCCGAACAGGGGAGGGGATCAGCCCCAGCATTTT.

The chain employs TRBV14 and TRBJ2-1; TRBD2 might be the D (5 bases). V was clipped by 0 bases and J by 1 base, with 10 bases between them. Germline V gene data show CDR1 as SGHDN and CDR2 as FVKESK. The CDR3 is 16 amino acids. The CDR3 reads CASSQDGRGSYNEQFF. CDR3 sequence (DNA): TGTGCCAGCAGCCAAGATGGTCGGGGTTCCTACAATGAGCAGTTCTTC. The complete variable domain, with remaining parts taken from reference TRBV14 and TRBJ2-1, reads EAGVTQFPSHSVIEKGQTVTLRCDPISGHDNLYWYRRVMGKEIKFLLHFVKESKQDESGMPNNRFLAERTGGTYSTLKVQPAELEDSGVYFCASSQDGRGSYNEQFFGPGTRLTVL.

This clonotype was found a few times. Compared with germline, one end of the junction differs, possibly owing to a read error. V gene TRBV29-1 combines with J gene TRBJ2-7; no clear D gene. The CDR3 sequence is 10 residues long. The germline V gene has CDR1 SQVTM and CDR2 ANQGSEA. CDR3 loop: CSVEDMGLRF. The CDR3, as DNA: TGCAGCGTTGAAGATATGGGTTTACGGTTC.

This clonotype was counted many times. The rearrangement joins TRBV9 to TRBJ2-1; 9 bases line up with TRBD1. J gave up 8 bases and V 7 bases, and 7 bases lay outside the gene matches. This CDR3 contains 13 residues. From germline, CDR1 is SGDLS and CDR2 YYNGEE. This CDR3 is CASGGTGRDEQFF. The CDR3 DNA is TGTGCCAGCGGAGGGACAGGGCGGGATGAGCAGTTCTTC.

CDR3 sequence (DNA): TGTGCCAGCAGCCAAGGGACTTACATGAACACCGGGGAGCTGTTTTTT. The encoded protein is CASSQGTYMNTGELFF. The rearrangement joins TRBV3-1 to TRBJ2-2; the D gene is possibly TRBD2 (5 bases). With 1 base removed from V and 1 base from J, the gap between germline ends came to 10 bases. CDR3 length: 16 residues. Germline lookup yields CDR1 LGHDT and CDR2 YNNKEL (reference sequence).

The chain couples TRBV20-1 to TRBJ2-7; TRBD1 matches 9 bases. Germline CDR1 and CDR2: DFQATT and SNEGSKA (reference sequence). CDR3 size: 13 residues. The V and J ends lost 2 bases and 2 bases, in that order; junction bases with no gene match: 1. The CDR3 here is CSARWTGAYEQYF. CDR3 in DNA: TGCAGTGCTAGATGGACAGGGGCCTACGAGCAGTACTTC.

This rearrangement joins TRBV4-2 to TRBJ2-7, with TRBD1 matching over 8 bases. J was trimmed by 4 bases and V by 0 bases; bases with no gene match: 8. The CDR3 has 16 amino acids. Germline V lookup: CDR1 LGHNA, CDR2 YNFKEQ. The chain's CDR3 is CASSQDRRDRPYEQYF. In nucleotides, the CDR3 is TGTGCCAGCAGCCAAGATAGACGGGACAGGCCATACGAGCAGTACTTC.